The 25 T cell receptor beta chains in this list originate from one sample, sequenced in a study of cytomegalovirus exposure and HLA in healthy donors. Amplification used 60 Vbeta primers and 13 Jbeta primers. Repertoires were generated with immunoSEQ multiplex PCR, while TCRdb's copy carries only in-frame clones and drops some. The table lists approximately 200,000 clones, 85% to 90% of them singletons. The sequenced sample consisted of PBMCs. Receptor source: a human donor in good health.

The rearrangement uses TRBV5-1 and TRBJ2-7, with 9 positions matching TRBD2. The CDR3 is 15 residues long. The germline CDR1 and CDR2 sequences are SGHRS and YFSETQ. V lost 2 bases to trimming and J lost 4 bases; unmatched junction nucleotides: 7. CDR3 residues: CASSFAGTSRYEQYF. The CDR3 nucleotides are TGCGCCAGCAGCTTCGCAGGGACTAGCAGGTACGAGCAGTACTTC. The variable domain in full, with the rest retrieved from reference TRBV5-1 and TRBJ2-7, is KAGVTQTPRYLIKTRGQQVTLSCSPISGHRSVSWYQQTPGQGLQFLFEYFSETQRNKGNFPGRFSGRQFSNSRSEMNVSTLELGDSALYLCASSFAGTSRYEQYFGPGTRLTVT.

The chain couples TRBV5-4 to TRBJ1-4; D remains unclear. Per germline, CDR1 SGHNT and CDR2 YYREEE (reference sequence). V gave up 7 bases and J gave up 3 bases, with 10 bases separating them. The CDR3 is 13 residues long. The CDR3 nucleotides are TGTGCCAGCTCTTCGAGGGCTAATGAAAAACTGTTTTTT. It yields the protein CASSSRANEKLFF.

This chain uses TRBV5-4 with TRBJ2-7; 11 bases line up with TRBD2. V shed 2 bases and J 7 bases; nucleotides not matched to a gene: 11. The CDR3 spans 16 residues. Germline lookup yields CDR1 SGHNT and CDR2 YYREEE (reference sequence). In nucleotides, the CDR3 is TGTGCCAGCAGCTTCTTTTTAGCGGGAGGGCCGGGGGAGCAGTACTTC. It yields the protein CASSFFLAGGPGEQYF. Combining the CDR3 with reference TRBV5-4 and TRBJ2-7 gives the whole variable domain ETGVTQSPTHLIKTRGQQVTLRCSSQSGHNTVSWYQQALGQGPQFIFQYYREEENGRGNFPPRFSGLQFPNYSSELNVNALELDDSALYLCASSFFLAGGPGEQYFGPGTRLTVT.

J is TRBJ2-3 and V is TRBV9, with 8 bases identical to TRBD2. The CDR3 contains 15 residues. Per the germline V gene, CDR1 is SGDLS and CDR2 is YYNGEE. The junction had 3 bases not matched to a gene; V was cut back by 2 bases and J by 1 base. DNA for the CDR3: TGTGCCAGCAGCGTCTTAGCGGGACGCACAGATACGCAGTATTTT. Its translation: CASSVLAGRTDTQYF.

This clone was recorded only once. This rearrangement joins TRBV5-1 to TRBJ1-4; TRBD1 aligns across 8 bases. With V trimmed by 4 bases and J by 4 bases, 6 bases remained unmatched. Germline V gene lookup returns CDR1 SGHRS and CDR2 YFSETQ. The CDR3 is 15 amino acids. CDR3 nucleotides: TGCGCCAGCAGCCCCCGGACAGGGTTTAATGAAAAACTGTTTTTT. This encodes CASSPRTGFNEKLFF.

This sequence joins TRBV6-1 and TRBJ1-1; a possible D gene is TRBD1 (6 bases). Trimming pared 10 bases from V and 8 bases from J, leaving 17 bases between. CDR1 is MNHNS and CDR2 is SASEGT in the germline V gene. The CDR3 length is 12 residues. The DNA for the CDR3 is TGTGCCAATACAAACAGGGAATCGGAAGCTTTCTTT. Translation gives CANTNRESEAFF.

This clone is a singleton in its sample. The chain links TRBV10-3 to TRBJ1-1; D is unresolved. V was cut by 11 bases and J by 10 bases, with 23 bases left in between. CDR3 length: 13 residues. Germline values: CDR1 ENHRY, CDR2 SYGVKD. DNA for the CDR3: TGTGCCTCCGGCGACACAGACCCGCTGGCAGCTTTCTTT. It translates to CASGDTDPLAAFF.

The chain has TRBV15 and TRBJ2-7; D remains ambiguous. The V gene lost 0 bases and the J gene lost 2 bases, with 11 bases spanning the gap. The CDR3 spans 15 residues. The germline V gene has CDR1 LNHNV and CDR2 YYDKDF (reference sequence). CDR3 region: CATSRESQAPYEQYF. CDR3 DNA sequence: TGTGCCACCAGCAGAGAGAGCCAAGCACCCTACGAGCAGTACTTC.

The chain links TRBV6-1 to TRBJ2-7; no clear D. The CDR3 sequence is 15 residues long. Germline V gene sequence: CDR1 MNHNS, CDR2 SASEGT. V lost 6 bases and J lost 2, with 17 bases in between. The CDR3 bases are TGTGCCAGCAGGGTAGACATCGTGAGCCCCTACGAGCAGTACTTC. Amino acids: CASRVDIVSPYEQYF.

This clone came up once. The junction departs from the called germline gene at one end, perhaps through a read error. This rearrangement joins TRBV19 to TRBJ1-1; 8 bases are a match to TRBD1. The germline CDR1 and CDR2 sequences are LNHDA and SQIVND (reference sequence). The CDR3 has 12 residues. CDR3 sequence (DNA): TGTGCCACCCGGACAGGGAACGCTGAAGCTTTCTTT. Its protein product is CATRTGNAEAFF.

This CDR3 reads CASSDPGTGPQTQYF. DNA of the CDR3: TGTGCCAGCAGTGATCCCGGGACAGGGCCTCAGACCCAGTACTTC. The chain combines TRBV25-1 with TRBJ2-5, with 9 bases lining up with TRBD1. Germline assignment: CDR1 MGHDK and CDR2 SYGVNS. Trimming at V came to 3 bases and at J to 6 bases, leaving 8 bases not matched to a gene. CDR3 size: 15 residues.

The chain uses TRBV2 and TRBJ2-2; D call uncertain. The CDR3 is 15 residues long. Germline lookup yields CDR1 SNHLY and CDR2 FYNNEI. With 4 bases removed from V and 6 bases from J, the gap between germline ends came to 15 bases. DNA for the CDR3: TGTGCCAGCAGTGTGGCAGGTCTAACCTCCGGGGAGCTGTTTTTT. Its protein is CASSVAGLTSGELFF.

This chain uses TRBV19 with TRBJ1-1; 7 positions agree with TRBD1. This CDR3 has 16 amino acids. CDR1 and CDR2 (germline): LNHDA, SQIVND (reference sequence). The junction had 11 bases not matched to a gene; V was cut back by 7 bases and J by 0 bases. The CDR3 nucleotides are TGTGCCAGTACCCCATTTCAGGGACAGATGAACACTGAAGCTTTCTTT. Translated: CASTPFQGQMNTEAFF.

The CDR3 coding sequence is TGTGCCAGCAGTTCCCAGGGGGCAGGGAACACTGAAGCTTTCTTT. The encoded protein is CASSSQGAGNTEAFF. The chain carries TRBV28 and TRBJ1-1; 8 nucleotides align to TRBD1. Trimming took 4 bases from V and 1 from J; bases not matched to a gene: 5. CDR1 is MDHEN, CDR2 SYDVKM, per germline. The CDR3 consists of 15 residues.

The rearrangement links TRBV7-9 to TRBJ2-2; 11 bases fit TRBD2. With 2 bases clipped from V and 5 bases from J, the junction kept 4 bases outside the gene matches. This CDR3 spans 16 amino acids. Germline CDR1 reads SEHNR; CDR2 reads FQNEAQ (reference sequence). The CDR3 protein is CASSLTSGSTTGELFF. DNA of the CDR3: TGTGCCAGCAGCTTAACTAGCGGGAGTACGACCGGGGAGCTGTTTTTT. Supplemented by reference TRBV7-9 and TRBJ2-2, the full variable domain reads DTGVSQNPRHKITKRGQNVTFRCDPISEHNRLYWYRQTLGQGPEFLTYFQNEAQLEKSRLLSDRFSAERPKGSFSTLEIQRTEQGDSAMYLCASSLTSGSTTGELFFGEGSRLTVL.

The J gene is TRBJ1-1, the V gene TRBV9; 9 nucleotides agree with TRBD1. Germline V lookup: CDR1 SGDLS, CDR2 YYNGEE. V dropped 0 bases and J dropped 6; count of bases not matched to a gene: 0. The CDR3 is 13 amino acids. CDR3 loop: CASSVGTGAEAFF. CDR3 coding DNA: TGTGCCAGCAGCGTAGGGACAGGGGCTGAAGCTTTCTTT.

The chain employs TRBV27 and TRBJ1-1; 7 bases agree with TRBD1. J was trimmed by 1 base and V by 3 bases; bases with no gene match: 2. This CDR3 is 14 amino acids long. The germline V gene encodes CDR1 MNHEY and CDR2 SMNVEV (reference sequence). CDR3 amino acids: CASSLAGGNTEAFF. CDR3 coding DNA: TGTGCCAGCAGTTTGGCAGGGGGGAACACTGAAGCTTTCTTT.

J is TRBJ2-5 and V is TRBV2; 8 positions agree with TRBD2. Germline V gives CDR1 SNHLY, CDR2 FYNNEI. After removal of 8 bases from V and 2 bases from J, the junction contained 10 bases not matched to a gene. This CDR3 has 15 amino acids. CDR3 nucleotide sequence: TGTGCCAGCGTCGGGAGGGTGATCGTTCAAGAGACCCAGTACTTC. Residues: CASVGRVIVQETQYF. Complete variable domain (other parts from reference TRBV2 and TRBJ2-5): EPEVTQTPSHQVTQMGQEVILRCVPISNHLYFYWYRQILGQKVEFLVSFYNNEISEKSEIFDDQFSVERPDGSNFTLKIRSTKLEDSAMYFCASVGRVIVQETQYFGPGTRLLVL.

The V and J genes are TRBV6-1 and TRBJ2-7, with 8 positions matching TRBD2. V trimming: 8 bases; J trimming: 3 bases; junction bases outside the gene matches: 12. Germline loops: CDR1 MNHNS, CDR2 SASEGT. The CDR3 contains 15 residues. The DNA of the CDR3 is TGTGCCAGCGTCCTCCGGAGCGGGAGTTTCTACGAGCAGTACTTC. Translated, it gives CASVLRSGSFYEQYF.

CDR3 nucleotide sequence: TGTGCCAGCAGGGAACAGGGGCTTATTGAAGCTTTCTTT. Translation: CASREQGLIEAFF. V and J are TRBV28 and TRBJ1-1; 7 bases align to TRBD1. Unmatched junction bases numbered 8, after V lost 6 bases and J lost 7 bases. This CDR3 has 13 residues. The germline V gene encodes CDR1 MDHEN and CDR2 SYDVKM.

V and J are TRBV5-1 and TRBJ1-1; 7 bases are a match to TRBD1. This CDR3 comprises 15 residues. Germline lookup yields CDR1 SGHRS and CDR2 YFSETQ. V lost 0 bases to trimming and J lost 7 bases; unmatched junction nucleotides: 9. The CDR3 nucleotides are TGCGCCAGCAGCTTGGTGTACAGGGGACGCAATGAAGCTTTCTTT. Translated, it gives CASSLVYRGRNEAFF.

The DNA of the CDR3 is TGTGCCAGCAGCTCAGGGGGTCGAGATGGAAACACCATATATTTT. Translated, it gives CASSSGGRDGNTIYF. The gene calls are TRBV7-9 and TRBJ1-3, with 7 nucleotides matching TRBD1. The CDR3 length is 15 residues. Germline-derived CDR1 and CDR2 are SEHNR and FQNEAQ (reference sequence). The J segment lost 3 bases and the V segment lost 4 bases, leaving 6 bases of the junction unmatched.

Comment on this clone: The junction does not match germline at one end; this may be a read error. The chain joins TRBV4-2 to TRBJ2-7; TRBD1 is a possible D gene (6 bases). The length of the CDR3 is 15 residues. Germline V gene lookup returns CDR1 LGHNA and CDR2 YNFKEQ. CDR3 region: CASRQDWGPPYEQYF. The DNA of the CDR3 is TGTGCCAGCAGACAAGATTGGGGGCCTCCCTACGAGCAGTACTTC.

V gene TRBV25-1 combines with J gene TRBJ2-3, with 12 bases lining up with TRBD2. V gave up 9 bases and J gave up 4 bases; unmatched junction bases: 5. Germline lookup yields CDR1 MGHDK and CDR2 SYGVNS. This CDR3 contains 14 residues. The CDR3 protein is CASSLAGGPDTQYF. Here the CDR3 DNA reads TGTGCCAGTTCTCTAGCGGGAGGGCCAGATACGCAGTATTTT. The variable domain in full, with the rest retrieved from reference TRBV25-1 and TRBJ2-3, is EADIYQTPRYLVIGTGKKITLECSQTMGHDKMYWYQQDPGMELHLIHYSYGVNSTEKGDLSSESTVSRIRTEHFPLTLESARPSHTSQYLCASSLAGGPDTQYFGPGTRLTVL.

CDR3 bases: TGTGCCAGCTTCTCCGGGACAAAGGCTCGCGAGCAGTACTTC. As protein: CASFSGTKAREQYF. The rearrangement uses TRBV18 and TRBJ2-7, with D maybe TRBD1 (6 bases). V was cut by 7 bases and J by 6 bases, with 19 bases left in between. The germline CDR1 and CDR2 sequences are KGHSH and LQKENI. The CDR3 is 14 residues long.